This entry lists 7 T cell receptor beta chains sequenced from one sample in a study of blood T cell repertoires in COVID-19. Data came from immunoSEQ multiplex PCR; TCRdb stores just in-frame clones and leaves some out. The sample comprises approximately 220,000 clones, under 90% of which are singletons, and about 4.5% rests with the top ten. Sequenced input: peripheral blood. The source is a man between 45 and 60 years old with acute or convalescent COVID-19.

J is TRBJ1-3 and V is TRBV18; 7 bases line up with TRBD1. There are 16 residues in the CDR3. Germline V gene lookup returns CDR1 KGHSH and CDR2 LQKENI. After removal of 5 bases from V and 8 bases from J, the junction contained 15 bases not matched to a gene. This CDR3 reads CASSSTGPGAGDTIYF. The CDR3 coding sequence is TGTGCCAGCTCATCGACAGGGCCGGGGGCCGGGGACACCATATATTTT.

The CDR3 here is CSVGGGDITFF. CDR3 in DNA: TGCAGCGTTGGAGGGGGGGACATAACTTTCTTT. This chain joins TRBV29-1 and TRBJ1-1, with D tentatively TRBD1 (6 bases). The CDR3 covers 11 residues. The V and J ends lost 4 bases and 12 bases respectively, with 15 bases between them. Looked up from germline, CDR1 is SQVTM and CDR2 is ANQGSEA.

The V call is TRBV25-1, the J call TRBJ1-1; D possibly corresponds to TRBD1 (5 bases). Germline V gene lookup returns CDR1 MGHDK and CDR2 SYGVNS. The CDR3 runs to 13 residues. Trimming took 8 bases from V and 3 from J, leaving 13 bases between them. The CDR3 sequence: CASRGGVYTEAFF. The CDR3 DNA follows: TGTGCCAGCCGGGGAGGGGTGTACACTGAAGCTTTCTTT.

This clone appeared a single time. CDR3 DNA sequence: TGTGCCAGCACCCAGTATAGCAATCAGCCCCAGCATTTT. Translated: CASTQYSNQPQHF. This sequence joins TRBV12-3 or TRBV12-4 and TRBJ1-5, with unresolved D. This CDR3 is 13 amino acids long. V lost 7 bases and J 0 bases, leaving 7 bases between the germline ends.

This chain uses TRBV6-5 with TRBJ1-2, with D perhaps matching TRBD1 (5 bases). This CDR3 spans 15 amino acids. In germline, CDR1 is MNHEY, CDR2 SVGAGI. V gave up 6 bases and J gave up 4 bases, with 18 bases separating them. DNA for the CDR3: TGTGCCAGCAGCATGGCGGGACTTAAGAGCTATGGCTACACCTTC. Amino acid sequence: CASSMAGLKSYGYTF.

V usage is TRBV6-5 and J usage is TRBJ1-2; D may be TRBD1 (5 bases). V lost 2 bases and J 8 bases, leaving 18 bases between the germline ends. The germline gives CDR1 MNHEY, CDR2 SVGAGI. CDR3 length: 15 amino acids. In nucleotides, the CDR3 is TGTGCCAGCAGTTACGCGGCGGCGCTGCGGGGCGGCTACACCTTC. Residues: CASSYAAALRGGYTF.

This rearrangement joins TRBV19 to TRBJ1-6, with 9 bases aligning to TRBD1. Unmatched junction bases numbered 3, after V lost 2 bases and J lost 7 bases. In germline, CDR1 is LNHDA, CDR2 SQIVND (reference sequence). The CDR3 has 15 residues. In nucleotides, the CDR3 is TGTGCCAGTAGTATACGGGACAGGGTGAATTCACCCCTCCACTTT. The encoded protein is CASSIRDRVNSPLHF.